Included here is one T cell receptor (beta chain) sequence, with context. The entry originates in a study of shared clonotypes between healthy human individuals. The length of the CDR3 is 12 residues. CDR1 and CDR2 (germline): SQVTM, ANQGSEA. Trimming cost V 3 bases and J 8 bases, with 11 bases left between them. Sequencing used immunoSEQ multiplex PCR; TCRdb keeps in-frame clones, though not all of them. The sample has about 2.5 million clones, around 93% seen once. The sequence came from a man between 18 and 35 years old in good health. Some clones in this sample may be carry-over from other donors' samples. Specimen: naive CD4+ T cells from PBMCs. Subset given: CD45RA+ positively selected. This chain links TRBV29-1 with TRBJ2-1; no definite D call. The CDR3: CSVDSHGDEQFF. As DNA, the CDR3 is TGCAGCGTTGACAGCCATGGGGATGAGCAGTTCTTC.